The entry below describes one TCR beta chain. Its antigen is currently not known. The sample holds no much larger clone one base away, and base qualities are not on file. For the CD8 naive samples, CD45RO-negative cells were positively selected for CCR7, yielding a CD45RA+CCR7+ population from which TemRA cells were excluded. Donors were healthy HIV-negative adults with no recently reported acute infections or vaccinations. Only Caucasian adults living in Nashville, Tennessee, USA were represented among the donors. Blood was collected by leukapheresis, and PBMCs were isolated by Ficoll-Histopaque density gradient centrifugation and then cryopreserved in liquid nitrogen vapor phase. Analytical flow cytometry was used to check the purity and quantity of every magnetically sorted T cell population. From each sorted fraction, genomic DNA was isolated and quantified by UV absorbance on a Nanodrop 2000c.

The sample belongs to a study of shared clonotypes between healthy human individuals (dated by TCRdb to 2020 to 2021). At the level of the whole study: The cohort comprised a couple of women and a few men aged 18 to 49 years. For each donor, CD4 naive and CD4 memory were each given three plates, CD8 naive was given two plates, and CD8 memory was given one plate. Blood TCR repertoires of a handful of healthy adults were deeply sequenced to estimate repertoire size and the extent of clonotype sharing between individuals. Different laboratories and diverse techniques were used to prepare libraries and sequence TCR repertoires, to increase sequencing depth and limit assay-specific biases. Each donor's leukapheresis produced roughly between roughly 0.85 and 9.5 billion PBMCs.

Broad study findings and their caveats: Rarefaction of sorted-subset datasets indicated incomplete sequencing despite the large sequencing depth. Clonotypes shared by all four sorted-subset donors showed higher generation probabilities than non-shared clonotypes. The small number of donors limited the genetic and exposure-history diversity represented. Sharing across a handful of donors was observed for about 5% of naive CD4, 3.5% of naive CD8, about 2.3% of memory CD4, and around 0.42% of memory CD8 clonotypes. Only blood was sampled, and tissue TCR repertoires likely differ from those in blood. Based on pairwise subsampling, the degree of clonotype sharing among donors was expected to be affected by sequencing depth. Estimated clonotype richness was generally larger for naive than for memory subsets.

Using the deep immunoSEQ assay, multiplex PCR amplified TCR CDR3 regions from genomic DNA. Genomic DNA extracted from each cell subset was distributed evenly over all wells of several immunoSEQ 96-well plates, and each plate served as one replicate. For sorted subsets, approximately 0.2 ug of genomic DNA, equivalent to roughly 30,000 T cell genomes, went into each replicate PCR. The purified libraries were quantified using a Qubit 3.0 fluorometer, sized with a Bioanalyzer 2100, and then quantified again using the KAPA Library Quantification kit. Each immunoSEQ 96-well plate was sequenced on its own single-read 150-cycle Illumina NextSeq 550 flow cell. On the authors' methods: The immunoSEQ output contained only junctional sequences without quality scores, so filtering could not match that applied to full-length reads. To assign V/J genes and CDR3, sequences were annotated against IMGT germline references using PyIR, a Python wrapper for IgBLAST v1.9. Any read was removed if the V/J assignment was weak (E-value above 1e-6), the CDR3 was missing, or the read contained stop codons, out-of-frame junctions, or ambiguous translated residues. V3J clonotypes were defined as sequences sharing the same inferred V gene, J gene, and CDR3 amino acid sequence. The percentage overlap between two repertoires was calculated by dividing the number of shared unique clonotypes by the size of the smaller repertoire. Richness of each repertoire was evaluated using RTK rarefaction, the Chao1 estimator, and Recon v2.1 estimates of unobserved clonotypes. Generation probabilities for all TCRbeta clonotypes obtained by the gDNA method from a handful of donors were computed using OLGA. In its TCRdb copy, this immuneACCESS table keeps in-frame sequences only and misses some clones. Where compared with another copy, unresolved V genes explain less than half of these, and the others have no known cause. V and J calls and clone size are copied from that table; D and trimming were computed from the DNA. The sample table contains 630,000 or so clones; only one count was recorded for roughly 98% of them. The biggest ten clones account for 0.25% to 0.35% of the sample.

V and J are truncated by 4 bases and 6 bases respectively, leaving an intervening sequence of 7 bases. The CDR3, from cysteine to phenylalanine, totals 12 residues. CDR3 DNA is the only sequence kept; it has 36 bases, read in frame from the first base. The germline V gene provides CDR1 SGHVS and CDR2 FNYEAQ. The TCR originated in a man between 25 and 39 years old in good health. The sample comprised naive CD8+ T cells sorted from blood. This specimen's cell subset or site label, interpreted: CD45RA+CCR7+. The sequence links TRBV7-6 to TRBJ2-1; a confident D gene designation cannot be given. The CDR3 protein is CASSSGRNEQFF. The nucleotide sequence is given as TGTGCCAGCAGCTCCGGTCGCAATGAGCAGTTCTTC.